Listed below are T cell receptor beta chains from one sample, sequenced in a study of OX40 agonist ivuxolimab in advanced cancers. Only in-frame clones appear in the TCRdb table, and some are missing; sequencing was by immunoSEQ multiplex PCR. The table records around 65,000 clones, 88% of them present only once. This specimen consisted of CD4+ or CD8+ T cells sorted from blood, obtained in a trial of the OX40 agonist ivuxolimab. The receptors were sampled from an adult with an advanced solid tumor such as melanoma, head and neck, liver or kidney cancer. Both conserved end residues are part of each CDR3. The D gene is left open where the match is weak. The size entry is marked missing in some rows and otherwise reads once, few, many or a size class.

V gene	J gene	clone size	D gene	CDR3 length	CDR3 protein
TRBV20-1	TRBJ2-5	-	-	11	CSAGDRETQYF
TRBV5-1	TRBJ2-7	-	-	12	CASSLVVGEQYF
TRBV18	TRBJ1-2	-	-	15	CASSPQTVSNYGYTF
TRBV19	TRBJ2-7	-	TRBD1	14	CASSIARDRYEQYF
TRBV28	TRBJ2-6	-	-	17	CASSLAQLSSGANVLTF
TRBV19	TRBJ2-2	once	-	15	CASIPGRSSTGELFF
TRBV7-8	TRBJ2-1	-	-	16	CASSFFQGITYNEQFF
TRBV5-1	TRBJ1-1	-	-	12	CASRVSNTEAFF
TRBV7-9	TRBJ1-1	-	-	11	CASMYEAEAFF
TRBV27	TRBJ2-7	-	-	17	CASSSADPGYTTRWQYF
TRBV6-5	TRBJ1-5	-	-	15	CASRHNRHDNQPQHF
TRBV7-3	TRBJ2-3	-	-	13	CASSLTGSDTQYF
TRBV30	TRBJ1-3	-	-	12	CAWSEQGNTIYF
TRBV7-9	TRBJ2-6	-	-	15	CASSLGGSGANVLTF
TRBV5-6	TRBJ2-1	once	TRBD2	15	CASSRTALAGAEQFF
TRBV29-1	TRBJ2-3	once	-	12	CSALPATDTQYF
TRBV11-2	TRBJ1-2	-	-	14	CASSLAGQNYGYTF
TRBV5-1	TRBJ2-1	-	TRBD1	15	CASSSMGQGINEQFF
TRBV27	TRBJ1-1	-	-	14	CASNRMGENTEAFF
TRBV28	TRBJ2-7	-	TRBD2	15	CASSIGLAGGLEQYF
TRBV11-2	TRBJ1-2	-	-	15	CASSLDIGQTYGYTF
TRBV11-2	TRBJ2-6	few	TRBD1	17	CASSFIPTGAGANVLTF
TRBV11-2	TRBJ2-2	-	-	13	CASSAQNTGELFF
TRBV11-2	TRBJ2-7	-	TRBD1	14	CASSLGGQGTEQYF
TRBV18	TRBJ1-5	once	-	16	CASSPKGDMLNQPQHF
TRBV18	TRBJ2-3	-	-	15	CASSPGLGPTDTQYF
TRBV9	TRBJ2-2	-	-	16	CASSVGGRAPTGELFF
TRBV18	TRBJ2-7	-	TRBD1	15	CASSPGDRNNYEQYF
TRBV7-2	TRBJ2-2	-	-	16	CASSLDRTANTGELFF
TRBV11-2	TRBJ2-7	-	-	15	CASRGVGGLHYEQYF
TRBV28	TRBJ2-6	-	TRBD1	17	CASSLFGTGSGANVLTF
TRBV25-1	TRBJ2-7	-	-	14	CASRAWGRVNEQYF
TRBV28	TRBJ1-2	once	-	12	CASSFRSYGYTF
TRBV6-1	TRBJ2-3	-	-	13	CASLRALTDTQYF
TRBV7-9	TRBJ1-2	-	-	13	CASSLGGLYGYTF
TRBV30	TRBJ1-1	-	-	13	CAWTQKTITEAFF
TRBV7-9	TRBJ1-1	-	-	12	CASSPRYTEAFF
TRBV29-1	TRBJ2-7	once	-	14	CSVGGQVSSYEQYF
TRBV5-4	TRBJ1-1	few	TRBD1	14	CASSFDRGNTEAFF
TRBV11-2	TRBJ2-1	-	TRBD2	12	CASGRVYNEQFF
TRBV2	TRBJ1-5	few	-	13	CASTRLSNQPQHF
TRBV27	TRBJ2-3	-	-	14	CASSLGLSTDTQYF
TRBV7-2	TRBJ2-1	-	-	14	CASSWRPQGNEQFF
TRBV5-1	TRBJ2-3	-	TRBD1	16	CASSLGDRGRTDTQYF
TRBV6-5	TRBJ2-5	-	TRBD2	15	CASGPGLVFGETQYF
TRBV4-3	TRBJ1-1	-	-	16	CASSLGAGQVNTEAFF
TRBV7-2	TRBJ2-1	-	-	15	CASSLEAATYNEQFF
TRBV28	TRBJ1-2	-	-	12	CASSYRTYGYTF
TRBV7-3	TRBJ2-3	-	-	11	CASSSADTQYF
TRBV2	TRBJ1-5	-	-	13	CASSADSNQPQHF
TRBV9	TRBJ2-1	-	-	15	CASSVGSGSYNEQFF